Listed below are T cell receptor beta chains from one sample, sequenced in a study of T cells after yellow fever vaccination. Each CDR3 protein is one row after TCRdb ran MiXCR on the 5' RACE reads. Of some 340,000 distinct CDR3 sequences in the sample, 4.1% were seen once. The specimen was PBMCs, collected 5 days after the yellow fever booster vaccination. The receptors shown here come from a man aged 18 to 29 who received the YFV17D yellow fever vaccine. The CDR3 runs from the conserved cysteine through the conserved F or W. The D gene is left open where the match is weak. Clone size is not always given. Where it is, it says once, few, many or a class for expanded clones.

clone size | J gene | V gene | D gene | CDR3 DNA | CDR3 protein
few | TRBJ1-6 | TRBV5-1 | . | TGCGCCAGCAGCTTGACCCCCCAGGGGCAATCACCCCTCCACTTT | CASSLTPQGQSPLHF
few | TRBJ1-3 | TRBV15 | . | TGTGCCACCAGCAGAGATCGGGGGGGTCACTCTGGAAACACCATATATTTT | CATSRDRGGHSGNTIYF
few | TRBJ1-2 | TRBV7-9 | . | TGTGCCAGCAGCTTCGGACAGAGCTTCTATGGCTACACCTTC | CASSFGQSFYGYTF
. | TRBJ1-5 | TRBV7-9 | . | TGTGCCAGCAGCCCAAGGGGGGACCATCAGCCCCAGCATTTT | CASSPRGDHQPQHF
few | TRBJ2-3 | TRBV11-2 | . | TGTGCCAGCAGCTTAGGGACCCTTCGCACAGATACGCAGTATTTT | CASSLGTLRTDTQYF
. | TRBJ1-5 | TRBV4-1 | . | TGCGCCAGCAGCCGGCAGGGGTTAAATCAGCCCCAGCATTTT | CASSRQGLNQPQHF
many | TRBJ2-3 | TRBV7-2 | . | TGTGCCAGCAGCTTAGTAGCCCCAGATACGCAGTATTTT | CASSLVAPDTQYF
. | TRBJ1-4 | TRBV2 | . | TGTGCCGGCTTAGGGACGGATGAAAAACTGTTTTTT | CAGLGTDEKLFF
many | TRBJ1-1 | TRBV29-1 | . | TGCAGCGTTGTTCGTATTTTGGGGAACACTGAAGCTTTCTTT | CSVVRILGNTEAFF
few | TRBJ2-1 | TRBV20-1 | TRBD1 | TGCAGTGCTAGAGACAGAAGACAGGGTGCAAATGAGCAGTTCTTC | CSARDRRQGANEQFF
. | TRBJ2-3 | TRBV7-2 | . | TGTGCCAGCAGCTTACACGCCGGAGAACGCACAGATACGCAGTATTTT | CASSLHAGERTDTQYF
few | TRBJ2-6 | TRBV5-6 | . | TGTGCCAGCAGCTTGGAGCTAACTGGGGCCAACGTCCTGACTTTC | CASSLELTGANVLTF